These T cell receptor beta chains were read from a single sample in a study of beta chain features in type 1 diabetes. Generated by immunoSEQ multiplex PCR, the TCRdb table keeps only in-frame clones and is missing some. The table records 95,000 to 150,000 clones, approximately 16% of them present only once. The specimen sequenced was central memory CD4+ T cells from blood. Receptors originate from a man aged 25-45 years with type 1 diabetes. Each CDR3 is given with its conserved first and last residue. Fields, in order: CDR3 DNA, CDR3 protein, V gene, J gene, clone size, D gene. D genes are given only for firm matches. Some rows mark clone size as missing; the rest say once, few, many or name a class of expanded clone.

TGTGCCAGCAGTTGGACGGGGACAGGATTTTCTTATGGCTACACCTTC,CASSWTGTGFSYGYTF,TRBV27,TRBJ1-2,NA,TRBD1
TGTGCCAGCAGACGGGGGACAGGAGGTTATGGCTACACCTTC,CASRRGTGGYGYTF,TRBV28,TRBJ1-2,few,TRBD1
TGTGCCAGCAGTCCCAGGCTAGGGGGGTCACCCCTCCACTTT,CASSPRLGGSPLHF,TRBV9,TRBJ1-6,few,NA
TGTGCCAGCAGCTTAGAGACAGGGGATGGCTACACCTTC,CASSLETGDGYTF,TRBV7-9,TRBJ1-2,few,TRBD1
TGTGCCAGCAGCACCTCCCAGGTAGTGGAGACCCAGTACTTC,CASSTSQVVETQYF,TRBV5-4,TRBJ2-5,few,NA
TGTGCCACCGGGGCAGGGGGCGACCAGCCCCAGCATTTT,CATGAGGDQPQHF,TRBV6-6,TRBJ1-5,few,TRBD1
TGTGCCAGCAGTCGCGGCAGGGGCACTGAAGCTTTCTTT,CASSRGRGTEAFF,TRBV7-2,TRBJ1-1,NA,NA
TGTGCCAGCAGCCCGGCCGGGACAGGTACACGGGGCTACACCTTC,CASSPAGTGTRGYTF,TRBV7-9,TRBJ1-2,NA,TRBD1
TGTGCCATCAGCCGAGATGGTTCTAGCACAGATACGCAGTATTTT,CAISRDGSSTDTQYF,TRBV10-3,TRBJ2-3,few,NA
TGTGCCAGCAGTAACACAGGGGGAGGTGGCTACACCTTC,CASSNTGGGGYTF,TRBV6-5,TRBJ1-2,few,TRBD1
TGTGCCAGCAGCCAAGTTAGCGGGGGGATCTACAATGAGCAGTTCTTC,CASSQVSGGIYNEQFF,TRBV4-2,TRBJ2-1,once,TRBD2
TGTGCCAGCAGCATCTCCGGGACAGCGAACACTGAAGCTTTCTTT,CASSISGTANTEAFF,TRBV9,TRBJ1-1,few,TRBD1
TGTGCCAGCAGCTTATCCAGAACAGCAGATACGCAGTATTTT,CASSLSRTADTQYF,TRBV5-6,TRBJ2-3,many,NA
TGTGCCAGCAGCGACTCCCGCGGAAGGGCGAAAACCCTTCTAGAGACCCAGTACTTC,CASSDSRGRAKTLLETQYF,TRBV7-9,TRBJ2-5,NA,NA
TGCAGCGTTGAAAGGCAGACCGAAGAGACCCAGTACTTC,CSVERQTEETQYF,TRBV29-1,TRBJ2-5,few,NA
TGTGCCAGCAGAGGACCCGGGGGGACCGCCGGGGAGCTGTTTTTT,CASRGPGGTAGELFF,TRBV7-2,TRBJ2-2,NA,TRBD2
TGCAGCGCCCCCACAGGGTCTAGCTCCTACAATGAGCAGTTCTTC,CSAPTGSSSYNEQFF,TRBV29-1,TRBJ2-1,NA,NA
TGTGCCAGCAGCTTAGGTGTCAGGGTAAACATTCAGTACTTC,CASSLGVRVNIQYF,TRBV7-2,TRBJ2-4,NA,NA
TGTGCCAGCAGCCTCACCCTTGTGTCAGGGGACCACACCGGGGAGCTGTTTTTT,CASSLTLVSGDHTGELFF,TRBV11-2,TRBJ2-2,many,NA
TGCAGCGTTGAAGACAGGCAAATTGGTAATGAGCAGTTCTTC,CSVEDRQIGNEQFF,TRBV29-1,TRBJ2-1,NA,NA
TGTGCCAGCAGCTTGAGACAGAACTATGGCTACACCTTC,CASSLRQNYGYTF,TRBV5-4,TRBJ1-2,few,NA
TGCAGCGTGAGAGACAGGGCCGGGTACAATGAGCAGTTCTTC,CSVRDRAGYNEQFF,TRBV29-1,TRBJ2-1,NA,TRBD1
TGTGCCAGCAGAGGGGCCCAAAACATTCAGTACTTC,CASRGAQNIQYF,TRBV28,TRBJ2-4,few,NA
TGTGCCACCAGCAGTCTAGCTGTGGGGGAGACCCAGTACTTC,CATSSLAVGETQYF,TRBV15,TRBJ2-5,few,NA
TGTGCCAGCAGTTGGGGGACAGGGGAATACAATGAGCAGTTCTTC,CASSWGTGEYNEQFF,TRBV28,TRBJ2-1,few,TRBD1
TGTGCCAGCAGAACAGGGGAAAGCACAGATACGCAGTATTTT,CASRTGESTDTQYF,TRBV6-5,TRBJ2-3,few,TRBD1
TGTGCCAGCAGCTTAGGTGTAGAAAAACAGTTCTTC,CASSLGVEKQFF,TRBV7-2,TRBJ2-1,few,NA
TGTGCCAGCAGCCATGACAAGTACGAGACCCAGTACTTC,CASSHDKYETQYF,TRBV2,TRBJ2-5,NA,NA
TGTGCCATCAGTGAGCGGGATAATTCACCCCTCCACTTT,CAISERDNSPLHF,TRBV10-3,TRBJ1-6,NA,NA
TGTGCCACCAGCAGCCGGGACCGGGGTTTCTATGGCTACACCTTC,CATSSRDRGFYGYTF,TRBV15,TRBJ1-2,many,NA
TGTGCCAGCAGCTTACGGGTCGAGGAAAAACTGTTTTTT,CASSLRVEEKLFF,TRBV7-2,TRBJ1-4,few,NA
TGTGCCAGCAGCTCAGGAACAGGGGGTAATTCACCCCTCCACTTT,CASSSGTGGNSPLHF,TRBV7-2,TRBJ1-6,NA,TRBD1